One and the same sample provided the 3 T cell receptor beta chains below, sequenced in a study of regulatory T cells in long-lasting Graves disease. In building TCR beta libraries, iRepertoire HTBI primers were used together with Arm-PCR of CDR3 regions. In TCRdb, the multiplex PCR reads were re-called with MiXCR into one record per CDR3 protein. The data hold roughly 360,000 distinct CDR3 sequences, with roughly 25% observed a single time. As for time point: persistent/refractory GD, antithyroid drugs over 5 years with positive TRAb. PBMC RNA served as the TCR library source. This sample comprised peripheral blood mononuclear cells (PBMCs), obtained when the disease was refractory, from a patient treated with antithyroid drugs. The receptors were sampled from a woman between 40 and 50 years old with Graves disease.

This clonotype has at least ten counts. The chain couples TRBV6-5 to TRBJ2-7, with 11 bases aligning to TRBD2. Trimming cost V 2 bases and J 2 bases; bases outside gene matches: 2. CDR3 size: 15 residues. Germline CDR1 and CDR2: MNHEY and SVGAGI. As DNA, the CDR3 is TGTGCCAGCAGTTACGGGACTAGCGGACCCTACGAGCAGTACTTC. Encoded protein: CASSYGTSGPYEQYF.

The V and J genes are TRBV11-2 and TRBJ2-3; 7 positions agree with TRBD2. The germline gives CDR1 SGHAT, CDR2 FQNNGV. The CDR3 totals 13 residues. J was trimmed by 10 bases and V by 7 bases; bases with no gene match: 11. CDR3 in DNA: TGTGCCAGCAAACCTACTAGCGATCCCCCGCAGTATTTT. Translation gives CASKPTSDPPQYF.

This clonotype was seen at least ten times. The chain has TRBV5-1 and TRBJ1-3; D is ambiguous. Trimming took off 7 bases at V and 1 base at J, with 12 bases between the two ends. In germline, CDR1 is SGHRS, CDR2 YFSETQ. The CDR3 has 14 amino acids. In DNA form, the CDR3 reads TGCGCCAGCGGAGATCCAGGTTCTGGAAACACCATATATTTT. This gives the protein CASGDPGSGNTIYF.